A single sample gave rise to the 15 T cell receptor beta chains below, sequenced in a study of blood T cell repertoires in COVID-19. The repertoire was sequenced with immunoSEQ multiplex PCR; TCRdb's copy has only in-frame clones and lacks some. The repertoire includes around 170,000 clones, about four fifths of them detected once, and about 15% sits in the top ten. Sequencing was carried out using peripheral blood. These receptors were collected from a woman older than 75 with acute or convalescent COVID-19.

The chain couples TRBV5-5 to TRBJ1-1, with D uncertain. V gave up 0 bases and J gave up 8 bases, with 11 bases separating them. This CDR3 contains 13 residues. The germline CDR1 and CDR2 sequences are SGHKS and YYEKEE (reference sequence). The CDR3 spells CASSLVSVGEAFF. The DNA for the CDR3 is TGTGCCAGCAGCTTGGTCAGCGTTGGGGAAGCTTTCTTT.

In nucleotides, the CDR3 is TGTGCCAGCAGTGCGAGGGAATCGTCCTACGAGCAGTACTTC. Translating it yields CASSARESSYEQYF. This chain joins TRBV2 and TRBJ2-7, with a tentative D call TRBD2 (5 bases). Germline V gene lookup returns CDR1 SNHLY and CDR2 FYNNEI. The CDR3 has 14 residues. V lost 4 bases, J lost 1 base, and 11 bases lay in between.

This clone has more than one count but fewer than ten. V usage is TRBV7-9 and J usage is TRBJ2-7, with D unresolved. V dropped 5 bases and J dropped 3 bases, with 14 bases sitting between them. The CDR3 contains 14 residues. The germline V gene encodes CDR1 SEHNR and CDR2 FQNEAQ (reference sequence). The CDR3 coding sequence is TGTGCCAGCAGCCCCCCTAGTTTAATCTACGAGCAGTACTTC. Protein: CASSPPSLIYEQYF. Combining the CDR3 with reference TRBV7-9 and TRBJ2-7 gives the whole variable domain DTGVSQNPRHKITKRGQNVTFRCDPISEHNRLYWYRQTLGQGPEFLTYFQNEAQLEKSRLLSDRFSAERPKGSFSTLEIQRTEQGDSAMYLCASSPPSLIYEQYFGPGTRLTVT.

The rearrangement uses TRBV7-9 and TRBJ1-2, with a tentative D call TRBD1 (6 bases). The CDR3 consists of 14 residues. Germline-derived CDR1 and CDR2 are SEHNR and FQNEAQ (reference sequence). V was trimmed by 1 base and J by 6 bases, leaving 12 bases between them. CDR3 amino acids: CASSLVGQGHGYTF. CDR3 DNA sequence: TGTGCCAGCAGCTTAGTCGGGCAGGGGCATGGCTACACCTTC.

This chain connects TRBV6-5 to TRBJ2-7; D is perhaps TRBD1 (6 bases). Germline loops: CDR1 MNHEY, CDR2 SVGAGI. CDR3 length equals 15 residues. Between the trimmed V and J ends, which lost 4 bases and 2 bases, there was a span of 15 bases. The CDR3 coding sequence is TGTGCCAGCAGTTTTTCAGGGGCTCTACCCTACGAGCAGTACTTC. Its protein is CASSFSGALPYEQYF.

The rearrangement links TRBV18 to TRBJ1-1, with 7 bases aligning to TRBD1. V lost 3 bases, J lost 5 bases, and 9 bases stayed unmatched. The germline V gene has CDR1 KGHSH and CDR2 LQKENI. The CDR3 consists of 15 residues. CDR3 sequence: CASSPAQGTVTEAFF. The CDR3 DNA sequence: TGTGCCAGCTCACCCGCACAGGGGACCGTGACTGAAGCTTTCTTT.

This clone turned up a few times. Other DNA sequences in the sample encode the same CDR3. The chain recombines TRBV5-1 with TRBJ2-3; TRBD2 matches at 11 bases. In germline, CDR1 is SGHRS, CDR2 YFSETQ. V was pared by 0 bases and J by 6 bases, with 0 bases of the junction left unmatched. There are 14 residues in the CDR3. The CDR3 region is CASSLGLAGDTQYF. Written as DNA, the CDR3 is TGCGCCAGCAGCTTGGGACTAGCGGGGGATACGCAGTATTTT.

This chain joins TRBV28 and TRBJ2-7; D perhaps matches TRBD2 (6 bases). This CDR3 contains 15 residues. Germline V CDR1 and CDR2: MDHEN, SYDVKM. V was clipped by 7 bases and J by 3 bases, with 19 bases between them. The CDR3 sequence is CASTLGGLWDYEQYF. CDR3 DNA: TGTGCCAGCACCTTAGGAGGGCTTTGGGACTACGAGCAGTACTTC.

The CDR3 DNA sequence: TGTGCCAGCAGTGCCCGGGGGGCCCAAGAGACCCAGTACTTC. Protein product: CASSARGAQETQYF. V is TRBV25-1 and J is TRBJ2-5; tentative D call: TRBD2 (7 bases). Per germline, CDR1 MGHDK and CDR2 SYGVNS. This CDR3 comprises 14 residues. The V end lost 4 bases, the J end lost 1 base, and 10 bases lay between the germline ends.

V usage is TRBV6-6 and J usage is TRBJ1-2, with D tentatively TRBD1 (5 bases). Trimming took 5 bases from V and 2 from J, leaving 9 bases between them. The germline CDR1 and CDR2 sequences are MNHNY and SVGAGI (reference sequence). The CDR3 is 13 amino acids. The chain's CDR3 is CASSPQGNYGYTF. CDR3 nucleotides: TGTGCCAGCAGTCCCCAGGGAAACTATGGCTACACCTTC.

V usage is TRBV27 and J usage is TRBJ2-7, with TRBD2 as a possible D gene (6 bases). Per the germline V gene, CDR1 is MNHEY and CDR2 is SMNVEV (reference sequence). V dropped 0 bases and J dropped 10 bases, with 16 bases sitting between them. The CDR3 is 14 amino acids. The CDR3 here is CASSLSSGVLVQYF. The CDR3 bases are TGTGCCAGCAGTTTATCATCGGGGGTTCTCGTTCAGTACTTC.

This clone occurred once. The rearrangement joins TRBV30 to TRBJ1-3; D is undetermined. Trimming left V 0 bases short and J 10 bases short, with 16 bases between. There are 14 residues in the CDR3. Per germline, CDR1 GTSNPN and CDR2 SVGIG (reference sequence). DNA of the CDR3: TGTGCCTGGAGTGTAGGAGGGATCCTAGGGACCATATATTTT. Encoded protein: CAWSVGGILGTIYF. The full variable domain, with the rest looked up from reference TRBV30 and TRBJ1-3, is SQTIHQWPATLVQPVGSPLSLECTVEGTSNPNLYWYRQAAGRGLQLLFYSVGIGQISSEVPQNLSASRPQDRQFILSSKKLLLSDSGFYLCAWSVGGILGTIYFGEGSWLTVV.

V is TRBV7-9 and J is TRBJ2-1, with 14 bases matching TRBD2. The CDR3 has 16 residues. V was clipped by 1 base and J by 9 bases; unmatched bases: 5. Germline V gene sequence: CDR1 SEHNR, CDR2 FQNEAQ (reference sequence). This CDR3 is CASSLGLAGGSGEQFF. The CDR3 nucleotides read TGTGCCAGCAGCTTAGGACTAGCGGGAGGGTCCGGTGAGCAGTTCTTC. The full variable domain, in which reference TRBV7-9 and TRBJ2-1 provide the parts outside the CDR3, is DTGVSQNPRHKITKRGQNVTFRCDPISEHNRLYWYRQTLGQGPEFLTYFQNEAQLEKSRLLSDRFSAERPKGSFSTLEIQRTEQGDSAMYLCASSLGLAGGSGEQFFGPGTRLTVL.

This chain uses TRBV2 with TRBJ2-1; weak D call: TRBD1 (6 bases). The germline V gene encodes CDR1 SNHLY and CDR2 FYNNEI. Trimming removed 6 bases at V and 5 bases at J, with 11 bases between. The CDR3 length is 13 residues. CDR3 residues: CASRDRPHNEQFF. CDR3 coding DNA: TGTGCCAGCAGAGACAGGCCCCACAATGAGCAGTTCTTC.

This rearrangement joins TRBV4-2 to TRBJ1-2; D perhaps matches TRBD1 (5 bases). CDR1 LGHNA and CDR2 YNFKEQ come from the germline V gene. The ends were cut back, 0 bases at V and 0 bases at J, with 11 bases in the middle. The CDR3 loop spans 16 amino acids. CDR3 DNA sequence: TGTGCCAGCAGCCAAGATTCAAGACAGCCTAACTATGGCTACACCTTC. Residues: CASSQDSRQPNYGYTF.